These 24 T cell receptor beta chains were all obtained from the same sample, sequenced in a study of control samples from healthy donors and cancer patients. Only in-frame clones appear in the TCRdb table, and some are missing; sequencing was by immunoSEQ multiplex PCR. The sample yields tens of thousands of clones, around 92% seen once. Sequenced material: blood. These receptors were collected from a man between 50 and 59 years old in good health.

The CDR3 protein is CASGPGTGDGNTIYF. In nucleotides, the CDR3 is TGTGCTAGTGGCCCCGGGACAGGGGACGGAAACACCATATATTTT. This chain uses TRBV12-5 with TRBJ1-3, with 10 bases that match TRBD1. V was pared by 6 bases and J by 4 bases, with 6 bases of the junction left unmatched. This CDR3 contains 15 residues. The V gene's germline CDR1 is LGHNT and CDR2 FRNRAP.

CDR3 amino acids: CASSLGPGPEQTQYF. For the CDR3, the DNA is TGTGCCAGCAGCTTAGGCCCGGGCCCAGAACAGACCCAGTACTTC. The J gene is TRBJ2-5, the V gene TRBV11-2; no clear D gene. This CDR3 spans 15 amino acids. V lost 1 base and J 6 bases, leaving 15 bases between the germline ends. Looked up from germline, CDR1 is SGHAT and CDR2 is FQNNGV. Full variable domain (remainder filled in from reference TRBV11-2 and TRBJ2-5): EAGVAQSPRYKIIEKRQSVAFWCNPISGHATLYWYQQILGQGPKLLIQFQNNGVVDDSQLPKDRFSAERLKGVDSTLKIQPAKLEDSAVYLCASSLGPGPEQTQYFGPGTRLLVL.

The chain employs TRBV7-9 and TRBJ1-1, with D perhaps TRBD1 (6 bases). Trimming pared 9 bases from V and 1 base from J, leaving 15 bases between. Germline V gene data show CDR1 as SEHNR and CDR2 as FQNEAQ (reference sequence). The CDR3 runs 14 residues. In DNA, the CDR3 is TGTGCCAGTGAAGGGGGGGTCAGGAACACTGAAGCTTTCTTT. Translated: CASEGGVRNTEAFF.

The count of this clone is one. The chain recombines TRBV12-3 or TRBV12-4 with TRBJ1-6; D gene ambiguous. Trimming removed 4 bases from V and 6 bases from J, with 7 bases in between. This CDR3 comprises 13 residues. The DNA of the CDR3 is TGTGCCAGCAGTTCACAGCTTAATTCACCCCTCCACTTT. It encodes CASSSQLNSPLHF.

This sequence joins TRBV30 and TRBJ2-1, with D uncertain. Trimming removed 7 bases at V and 4 bases at J, with 8 bases between. The CDR3 has 11 amino acids. Germline CDR1 reads GTSNPN; CDR2 reads SVGIG (reference sequence). The DNA for the CDR3 is TGTGCCTCAGAGGAGTACAATGAGCAGTTCTTC. Translated: CASEEYNEQFF.

The V gene is TRBV10-2, the J gene TRBJ1-1; 9 positions match TRBD1. Trimming took 6 bases from V and 4 from J; bases not matched to a gene: 12. The CDR3 runs 16 residues. Germline-derived CDR1 and CDR2 are WSHSY and SAAADI. CDR3 loop: CASSRDRVDRATEAFF. The CDR3 region has the DNA TGCGCCAGCAGCCGGGACAGGGTCGATAGAGCCACTGAAGCTTTCTTT.

The chain carries TRBV15 and TRBJ2-1; D may correspond to TRBD1 or TRBD2 (5 bases each). Germline CDR1 LNHNV, CDR2 YYDKDF (reference sequence). The CDR3 is 15 residues long. Trimming left V 4 bases short and J 2 bases short, with 12 bases between. For the CDR3, the DNA is TGTGCCACCAGCATGGGACGGAGCACCTACAATGAGCAGTTCTTC. Its protein is CATSMGRSTYNEQFF.

J is TRBJ2-6 and V is TRBV7-9; perhaps TRBD2 as D (5 bases). The CDR3 has 17 residues. Germline assignment: CDR1 SEHNR and CDR2 FQNEAQ (reference sequence). V was cut by 5 bases and J by 0 bases, with 14 bases left in between. The CDR3 bases are TGTGCCAGCAGCCGACCCACCGGAGGCTCTGGGGCCAACGTCCTGACTTTC. It specifies CASSRPTGGSGANVLTF.

This chain uses TRBV3-1 (or the pseudogene TRBV3-2) with TRBJ1-5, with 9 bases matching TRBD1. Unmatched junction bases numbered 6, after V lost 0 bases and J lost 0 bases. The CDR3 has 18 residues. The V gene's germline CDR1 is LGHDT and CDR2 YNNKEL (reference sequence). The CDR3 protein is CASSQERQGVNSNQPQHF. The CDR3 nucleotides read TGTGCCAGCAGCCAAGAAAGACAGGGGGTGAATAGCAATCAGCCCCAGCATTTT.

V and J are TRBV6-2 or TRBV6-3 and TRBJ2-3, with 10 bases fitting TRBD1. V dropped 0 bases and J dropped 3; count of bases not matched to a gene: 3. The germline V gene has CDR1 MNHEY and CDR2 SVGEGT. The length of the CDR3 is 16 residues. The CDR3 nucleotides are TGTGCCAGCAGTTACTCGCCGGGACAGGGGACAGATACGCAGTATTTT. Translation: CASSYSPGQGTDTQYF.

The gene calls are TRBV30 and TRBJ1-5; 9 positions match TRBD1. The germline V gene has CDR1 GTSNPN and CDR2 SVGIG (reference sequence). V gave up 1 base and J gave up 6 bases; unmatched junction bases: 7. The CDR3 runs to 15 residues. The DNA of the CDR3 is TGTGCCTGGAGTGGGGGGACAGGGTCGAGTCAGCCCCAGCATTTT. As protein: CAWSGGTGSSQPQHF.

The chain carries TRBV15 and TRBJ1-5; 9 positions agree with TRBD1. The CDR3 covers 16 residues. The junction had 7 bases not matched to a gene; V was cut back by 4 bases and J by 3 bases. CDR1 is LNHNV and CDR2 is YYDKDF in the germline V gene (reference sequence). CDR3 region: CATSIGTGNSNQPQHF. CDR3 nucleotide sequence: TGTGCCACCAGCATCGGGACAGGGAATTCCAATCAGCCCCAGCATTTT.

The chain carries TRBV12-3 or TRBV12-4 and TRBJ1-2; 7 nucleotides agree with TRBD1. V shed 5 bases and J 8 bases; nucleotides not matched to a gene: 8. This CDR3 has 13 amino acids. In nucleotides, the CDR3 is TGTGCCAGCAGTCCAACAGGGGAATGGGGCTACACCTTC. Protein product: CASSPTGEWGYTF.

The gene calls are TRBV3-1 (or the pseudogene TRBV3-2) and TRBJ1-1, with no clear D. The CDR3 length is 11 residues. The V and J ends lost 4 bases and 8 bases respectively, with 8 bases between them. Per the germline V gene, CDR1 is LGHDT and CDR2 is YNNKEL (reference sequence). The CDR3 DNA is TGTGCCAGCAGCCCTGGAGGGGAAGCTTTCTTT. Translation gives CASSPGGEAFF.

This clone showed up just a few times. The chain combines TRBV10-1 with TRBJ2-7; 14 nucleotides match TRBD2. CDR1 and CDR2 from the germline V gene are WNHNN and SYGVQD (reference sequence). The trim removed 6 bases at V and 3 bases at J, leaving 7 bases unmatched. The length of the CDR3 is 16 residues. In DNA, the CDR3 is TGCGCCAGCAGCGGGACTAGCGGGGGAGTCCTCTACGAGCAGTACTTC. It encodes CASSGTSGGVLYEQYF.

The CDR3 DNA reads TGTGCCAGCTCCGGAAGGACGACCAACTATGGCTACACCTTC. Its translation is CASSGRTTNYGYTF. The V and J genes are TRBV18 and TRBJ1-2; no clear D. The germline gives CDR1 KGHSH, CDR2 LQKENI. V lost 6 bases, J lost 2 bases, and 13 bases lay in between. The CDR3 length is 14 residues.

The V call is TRBV5-1, the J call TRBJ2-2; maybe TRBD2 (7 bases). V was shortened by 0 bases and J by 7 bases, with 16 bases between the two germline ends. The CDR3 sequence is 16 residues long. The germline CDR1 and CDR2 sequences are SGHRS and YFSETQ. The CDR3 DNA reads as TGCGCCAGCAGCTTGGAAGCTGGGGGGGCCGTCGGGGAGCTGTTTTTT. This codes for CASSLEAGGAVGELFF.

V and J are TRBV7-8 and TRBJ2-7; D remains unclear. Trimming took off 5 bases at V and 9 bases at J, with 20 bases between the two ends. CDR1 and CDR2 from the germline V gene are SGHVS and FQNEAQ. CDR3 length equals 14 residues. CDR3 coding DNA: TGTGCCAGCAGCCCTTCAGAGGTAAAGTCAACGCAGTACTTC. Amino acids: CASSPSEVKSTQYF.

The chain employs TRBV2 and TRBJ1-1; 9 bases match TRBD1. After removal of 6 bases from V and 0 bases from J, the junction contained 2 bases not matched to a gene. This CDR3 spans 14 amino acids. Germline CDR1 reads SNHLY; CDR2 reads FYNNEI. The CDR3 nucleotides are TGTGCCAGCAGGGGACAGGGATTGAACACTGAAGCTTTCTTT. Protein sequence: CASRGQGLNTEAFF.

The chain has TRBV6-2 or TRBV6-3 and TRBJ2-5; either TRBD1 or TRBD2 may supply D (5 bases each). Trimming took 0 bases from V and 5 from J, leaving 10 bases between them. CDR1 MNHEY and CDR2 SVGEGT come from the germline V gene. This CDR3 has 14 amino acids. This CDR3 reads CASSYSIWGETQYF. The CDR3 DNA sequence: TGTGCCAGCAGTTACTCGATTTGGGGGGAGACCCAGTACTTC.

This chain connects TRBV4-2 to TRBJ2-1; TRBD2 matches 7 bases. CDR1 and CDR2 from the germline V gene are LGHNA and YNFKEQ. The V gene end was trimmed by 5 bases and the J gene end by 6 bases; junction bases not matched to a gene: 4. CDR3 length: 13 residues. Here the CDR3 reads CASSFRTSNEQFF. The DNA for the CDR3 is TGTGCCAGCAGCTTCCGGACTAGCAATGAGCAGTTCTTC.

The chain has TRBV20-1 and TRBJ1-3; tentative D call: TRBD1 (5 bases). Germline V gene sequence: CDR1 DFQATT, CDR2 SNEGSKA (reference sequence). The CDR3 runs 14 residues. Trimming shortened V by 3 bases and J by 4 bases, and 13 bases separated the two germline ends. The chain's CDR3 is CSASSLGHGNTIYF. CDR3 in DNA: TGCAGTGCTAGTAGTTTAGGACACGGAAACACCATATATTTT.

The chain uses TRBV7-9 and TRBJ1-1; 8 nucleotides line up with TRBD1. This CDR3 contains 16 residues. J gave up 1 base and V 5 bases, and 9 bases lay outside the gene matches. Germline V gene sequence: CDR1 SEHNR, CDR2 FQNEAQ (reference sequence). The CDR3 DNA reads TGTGCCAGCAGCCCACGGACAGGGAATACGAACACTGAAGCTTTCTTT. Its translation is CASSPRTGNTNTEAFF.

This chain uses TRBV11-2 with TRBJ2-1; D gene unclear. V was cut by 0 bases and J by 7 bases, with 7 bases left in between. This CDR3 is built from 13 residues. The germline V gene encodes CDR1 SGHAT and CDR2 FQNNGV. CDR3 DNA: TGTGCCAGCAGCTTAGATCAGGTAAATGAGCAGTTCTTC. Protein: CASSLDQVNEQFF.